These T cell receptor beta chains were read from a single sample in a study of long-term antiretroviral therapy in people with HIV. The method was immunoSEQ multiplex PCR; TCRdb's version includes in-frame clones alone and lacks a portion of them. The table includes approximately 15,000 clones, 70% to 90% detected once. The sequencing used unsorted PBMCs, collected 0.3 years after starting antiretroviral therapy. These receptors were collected from a man between 18 and 35 years old with HIV. The CDR3 runs from the conserved cysteine through the conserved F or W. A D gene is named only where the DNA matches it firmly. Clone size, where shown, is once, few, many, or a class for clones that have expanded.

d_call j_call v_call clone_size cdr3_aa cdr3_nt
- TRBJ2-1 TRBV11-1 - CASSFMVGLGGDEQFF TGTGCCAGCAGCTTTATGGTTGGACTAGGGGGGGATGAGCAGTTCTTC
- TRBJ1-3 TRBV28 few CASRIGTIGNTIYF TGTGCCAGCAGAATCGGGACCATCGGAAACACCATATATTTT
TRBD2 TRBJ2-1 TRBV5-1 - CASSLGGLVNEQFF TGCGCCAGCAGCTTGGGGGGACTAGTGAATGAGCAGTTCTTC
- TRBJ1-4 TRBV5-1 - CASSSGQLNEKLFF TGCGCCAGCAGCTCAGGGCAGCTGAATGAAAAACTGTTTTTT
- TRBJ1-6 TRBV19 few CASSIPSLGSPLHF TGTGCCAGTAGTATCCCGAGTCTGGGTTCACCCCTCCACTTT
TRBD1 TRBJ1-1 TRBV18 once CASSPSGQGIYDTEAFF TGTGCCAGCTCACCATCGGGACAGGGAATATACGACACTGAAGCTTTCTTT
- TRBJ2-2 TRBV18 - CASSQSAGSANTGELFF TGTGCCAGCTCTCAATCAGCCGGCAGCGCGAACACCGGGGAGCTGTTTTTT
TRBD1 TRBJ1-6 TRBV2 - CASRWDRDNSPLHF TGTGCCAGCCGATGGGACAGAGATAATTCACCCCTCCACTTT
- TRBJ1-2 TRBV19 - CASGDPWGYTF TGTGCCAGCGGCGATCCTTGGGGCTACACCTTC
TRBD1 TRBJ2-3 TRBV7-9 - CASKWTGETDTQYF TGTGCCAGCAAATGGACAGGTGAAACAGATACGCAGTATTTT
- TRBJ1-5 TRBV5-8 - CASSYQGYSNQPQHF TGTGCCAGCAGCTACCAGGGCTATAGCAATCAGCCCCAGCATTTT
- TRBJ2-6 TRBV5-4 - CASSPQGTGANVLTF TGTGCCAGCAGCCCACAGGGTACTGGGGCCAACGTCCTGACTTTC
TRBD2 TRBJ2-3 TRBV7-9 - CASSLGGGAPDTQYF TGTGCCAGCAGCTTAGGCGGGGGGGCCCCAGATACGCAGTATTTT
- TRBJ2-7 TRBV5-1 - CASRLTPYEQYF TGCGCCAGCAGGTTGACCCCTTACGAGCAGTACTTC
- TRBJ2-5 TRBV6-1 - CASSDLGTQETQYF TGTGCCAGCAGTGATCTAGGGACGCAAGAGACCCAGTACTTC
- TRBJ2-1 TRBV27 - CASSPTGNEQFF TGTGCCAGCAGCCCGACGGGCAATGAGCAGTTCTTC
TRBD1 TRBJ1-5 TRBV2 - CASRGQGEVWVQPQHF TGTGCCAGCAGGGGACAGGGAGAAGTATGGGTTCAGCCCCAGCATTTT
- TRBJ2-3 TRBV28 - CASSLLLATDTQYF TGTGCCAGCAGTTTATTGCTAGCTACAGATACGCAGTATTTT
TRBD1 TRBJ1-4 TRBV25-1 - CASSGGDRWGEKLFF TGTGCCAGCAGTGGGGGGGACAGGTGGGGCGAAAAACTGTTTTTT
- TRBJ1-3 TRBV14 once CASSQVLRGNTIYF TGTGCCAGCAGCCAAGTCCTCCGAGGAAACACCATATATTTT
TRBD2 TRBJ2-5 TRBV2 - CASARRLALKLNQETQYF TGTGCCAGCGCCCGCCGACTAGCGTTGAAGTTAAATCAAGAGACCCAGTACTTC
- TRBJ2-1 TRBV11-2 - CASSPAYEQFF TGTGCCAGCAGCCCAGCCTATGAGCAGTTCTTC
- TRBJ2-2 TRBV29-1 - CSAAGQGETGELFF TGCAGCGCCGCGGGGCAGGGGGAAACCGGGGAGCTGTTTTTT
- TRBJ1-6 TRBV2 once CASSEVFWDSPLHF TGTGCCAGCAGTGAAGTTTTTTGGGATTCACCCCTCCACTTT
TRBD2 TRBJ2-5 TRBV14 - CASSQEKRGLQETQYF TGTGCCAGCAGCCAAGAAAAGCGGGGGTTACAAGAGACCCAGTACTTC
- TRBJ2-7 TRBV5-1 - CASRFQQGPYEQYF TGCGCCAGCAGGTTCCAACAGGGACCCTACGAGCAGTACTTC
- TRBJ1-1 TRBV10-2 - CASSDSPDAEAFF TGCGCCAGCAGTGATTCCCCGGACGCTGAAGCTTTCTTT
- TRBJ2-7 TRBV18 - CASSPGAREQYF TGTGCCAGCTCACCAGGGGCCCGCGAGCAGTACTTC
TRBD1 TRBJ1-3 TRBV10-1 - CASSAGTGLSGGNTIYF TGCGCCAGCAGCGCCGGGACAGGTCTCTCGGGTGGAAACACCATATATTTT
TRBD1 TRBJ1-5 TRBV19 - CASSITADRAAQPQHF TGTGCCAGTAGTATAACCGCGGACAGGGCGGCCCAGCCCCAGCATTTT
- TRBJ2-3 TRBV29-1 once CSTPRAAPDTQYF TGCAGTACCCCCCGCGCCGCTCCAGATACGCAGTATTTT
- TRBJ1-3 TRBV14 - CASSHTAGWAGNTIYF TGTGCCAGCAGCCACACGGCCGGGTGGGCCGGAAACACCATATATTTT
- TRBJ2-3 TRBV5-1 - CASSFTSYGSTDTQYF TGCGCCAGCAGCTTTACTAGTTACGGCAGCACAGATACGCAGTATTTT
- TRBJ1-1 TRBV4-2 - CASSQGTSEAFF TGTGCCAGCAGCCAAGGTACATCTGAAGCTTTCTTT
- TRBJ2-2 TRBV6-1 - CAREVGGQIPGELFF TGTGCCAGGGAGGTTGGGGGGCAGATACCCGGGGAGCTGTTTTTT
- TRBJ2-3 TRBV6-4 - CASSDGSLDTQYF TGTGCCAGCAGTGATGGCTCCCTAGATACGCAGTATTTT
TRBD2 TRBJ2-1 TRBV15 once CATSNRGGTYNEQFF TGTGCCACCAGCAACCGCGGGGGAACCTACAATGAGCAGTTCTTC
- TRBJ1-6 TRBV14 - CASSQAGRQNSPLHF TGTGCCAGCAGCCAAGCTGGACGGCAGAATTCACCCCTCCACTTT
- TRBJ1-6 TRBV19 - CASSPPRGAFDNSPLHF TGTGCCAGTAGTCCTCCCCGTGGGGCGTTCGATAATTCACCCCTCCACTTT
TRBD1 TRBJ1-1 TRBV6-5 - CASRQTGNMNTEAFF TGTGCCAGCAGGCAGACAGGGAACATGAACACTGAAGCTTTCTTT
- TRBJ1-3 TRBV2 - CASTNLVTSSGNTIYF TGTGCCAGCACGAACCTGGTGACCAGCTCTGGAAACACCATATATTTT
- TRBJ2-1 TRBV28 - CASRLVDSSYNEQFF TGTGCCAGCAGACTAGTGGACAGCTCCTACAATGAGCAGTTCTTC
- TRBJ1-5 TRBV10-3 - CAISEEGGHQPQHF TGTGCCATCAGTGAGGAGGGAGGCCATCAGCCCCAGCATTTT
TRBD2 TRBJ2-1 TRBV7-9 - CASSLLAGAYNEQFF TGTGCCAGCAGCTTGCTAGCGGGGGCCTACAATGAGCAGTTCTTC
TRBD1 TRBJ1-6 TRBV29-1 - CSASQGGNSPLHF TGCAGCGCCTCACAGGGGGGGAATTCACCCCTCCACTTT
TRBD1 TRBJ1-2 TRBV7-6 - CASSPTGDGYTF TGTGCCAGCAGCCCGACAGGGGATGGCTACACCTTC
TRBD1 TRBJ1-6 TRBV5-1 - CASSYELPGTGSSYNSPLHF TGCGCCAGCAGCTATGAACTCCCCGGGACAGGGAGCTCCTATAATTCACCCCTCCACTTT
- TRBJ2-5 TRBV18 - CASSPDGTQETQYF TGTGCCAGCTCACCTGACGGGACCCAAGAGACCCAGTACTTC
- TRBJ1-5 TRBV27 - CASSLRPTDGSQPQHF TGTGCCAGCAGTTTAAGGCCGACAGACGGCAGCCAGCCCCAGCATTTT
- TRBJ1-2 TRBV6-1 - CASSPQKANYGYTF TGTGCCAGCAGTCCACAAAAGGCTAACTATGGCTACACCTTC
TRBD1 TRBJ2-2 TRBV6-4 - CASSDLQGADTGELFF TGTGCCAGCAGTGATCTCCAGGGGGCGGACACCGGGGAGCTGTTTTTT
- TRBJ1-5 TRBV5-1 - CASSLEGLNQPQHF TGCGCCAGCAGCTTGGAGGGCCTCAATCAGCCCCAGCATTTT
- TRBJ2-1 TRBV2 - CASSEYGHGEQFF TGTGCCAGCAGTGAATACGGACACGGTGAGCAGTTCTTC
TRBD1 TRBJ1-1 TRBV7-3 few CASRDSLNTEAFF TGTGCCAGCCGGGACAGTTTGAACACTGAAGCTTTCTTT
- TRBJ2-5 TRBV7-7 once CASSFGRGETQYF TGTGCTAGCAGCTTTGGGAGAGGGGAGACCCAGTACTTC
- TRBJ2-3 TRBV5-1 - CASSWRSPSTDTQYF TGCGCCAGCAGTTGGAGGTCACCTAGCACAGATACGCAGTATTTT
TRBD1 TRBJ2-7 TRBV10-1 - CASSRQGNYEQYF TGCGCCAGCAGTCGACAGGGGAACTACGAGCAGTACTTC
- TRBJ1-2 TRBV6-1 - CASSDPRSYGYTF TGTGCCAGCAGTGACCCCAGAAGCTATGGCTACACCTTC
- TRBJ2-3 TRBV29-1 - CSARPGVVGDTQYF TGCAGCGCCAGGCCGGGAGTTGTCGGAGATACGCAGTATTTT
- TRBJ1-3 TRBV6-6 - CASSYSGESGNTIYF TGTGCCAGCAGTTACTCGGGGGAAAGCGGAAACACCATATATTTT